Here is one T cell receptor beta chain with its context. Its target is not known. These data belong to a study of T cells expressing NK-cell markers. The study's findings and limits: Whether expanded NKG2C-expressing T cell clones recognize HCMV is unknown.

CDR1 is GTSNPN and CDR2 is SVGIG in the germline V gene (reference sequence). This CDR3 is 14 amino acids long. TCRdb re-called the 5' RACE reads, yielding one record per CDR3 amino acid sequence without DNA. The sample table sets out about 150,000 distinct CDR3 sequences. The sample taken for sequencing was blood T cells: a sorted CD56 or NKG2C T cell subset, CD4+ or CD8+ T cells, or bulk PBMC T cells (not recorded which). The sequence derives from a young man in good health. The chain employs TRBV30 and TRBJ2-2; TCRdb's D call of TRBD1 is untestable without DNA. The chain's CDR3 is CAWTPSPNTGELFF.